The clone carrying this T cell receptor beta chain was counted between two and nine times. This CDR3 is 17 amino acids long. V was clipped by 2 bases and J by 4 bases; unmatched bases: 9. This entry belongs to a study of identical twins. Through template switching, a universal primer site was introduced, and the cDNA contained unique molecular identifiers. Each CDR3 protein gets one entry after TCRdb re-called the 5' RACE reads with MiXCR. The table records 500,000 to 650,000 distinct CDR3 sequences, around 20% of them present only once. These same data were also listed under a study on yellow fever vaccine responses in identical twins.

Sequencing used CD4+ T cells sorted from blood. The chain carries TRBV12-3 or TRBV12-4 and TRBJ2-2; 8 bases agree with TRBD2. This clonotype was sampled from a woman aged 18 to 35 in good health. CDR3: CASSLFPGGHGTGELFF. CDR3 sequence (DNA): TGTGCCAGCAGTTTATTCCCGGGGGGGCATGGCACCGGGGAGCTGTTTTTT.